The rows below give T cell receptor beta chains drawn from one sample of a study of tumor and adjacent non-tumor tissue in lung cancer. TCRdb redid the calling of the multiplex PCR reads with MiXCR, one entry per CDR3 protein. The sample holds roughly 75,000 distinct CDR3 sequences, 65% to 75% seen once. Source material: distant non-tumor lung tissue. The receptors originated from a woman between 45 and 60 years old with non-small cell lung cancer. The CDR3 runs from the conserved cysteine through the conserved F or W. Each record gives: CDR3 length, V gene, D gene, J gene, clone size, CDR3 DNA, CDR3 protein. The D gene is left open where the match is weak. Not every row has a clone size; where given, it reads once, few, many or a size class.

>15|TRBV4-1|TRBD2|TRBJ2-2|.
TGCGCCATCAGCCAAACTAGCGGGAACACCGGGGAGCTGTTTTTT
CAISQTSGNTGELFF
>16|TRBV29-1|.|TRBJ2-1|.
TGCAGCGTTGAAGATGGCGGTAGGAGCTCCTACAGTGAGCAGTTCTTC
CSVEDGGRSSYSEQFF
>16|TRBV7-2|.|TRBJ2-7|.
TGTGCCAGCAGCTTAAGTGCAGACACCTTGCCCAACGAGCAGTACTTC
CASSLSADTLPNEQYF
>15|TRBV6-2/TRBV6-3|TRBD1|TRBJ2-7|.
TGTGTCAGTAGTTCCCCGGGACAGAGCTCCTACGAGCAGTACTTC
CVSSSPGQSSYEQYF
>15|TRBV12-3/TRBV12-4|.|TRBJ1-1|.
TGTGCCAGCAGTTGGCCGGAACGGGGGTTCACTGAAGCTTTCTTT
CASSWPERGFTEAFF
>13|TRBV11-2|.|TRBJ2-1|.
TGTACCAGTAGCTTAGGAAGGCTACCTGAGCAGCTCTTC
CTSSLGRLPEQLF
>17|TRBV20-1|.|TRBJ1-6|.
TGTAGTGCTCAAGGGCCTGGGGCAGGGTCCTATAATTCACCCTTCCACTTT
CSAQGPGAGSYNSPFHF
>14|TRBV20-1|.|TRBJ2-5|.
TGCAGTGCTATAGAAGCGACAGGTCAAGATACCCAGTACTTC
CSAIEATGQDTQYF
>14|TRBV20-1|.|TRBJ2-7|.
TGCAGTGCTACCCAGGAGGGGTTTGGGTACGGTCAATACTTC
CSATQEGFGYGQYF
>14|TRBV6-6|.|TRBJ2-7|.
TGTGCTAGCAGACTCCCAGGGACGAACAACGAGCAGTACTTC
CASRLPGTNNEQYF
>16|TRBV28|.|TRBJ1-5|.
TGTACCAGCAGTCTAACTCAGAGGCTTAGCAACCAGCCCCAGCATTTT
CTSSLTQRLSNQPQHF
>16|TRBV20-1|.|TRBJ1-5|.
TGCAGTGCTACTTTCCCAGGGGCCGTGGACAATCAACCCCAGCATTTT
CSATFPGAVDNQPQHF
>13|TRBV10-1|.|TRBJ2-7|many
TGCGCCAGCAGCCCGGGACTTCGCGACGAGCAGTACTTC
CASSPGLRDEQYF
>12|TRBV6-2/TRBV6-3|.|TRBJ2-5|.
TGTGCCAGCAGTAGATCCGGGACTTTTCCATACTTC
CASSRSGTFPYF
>13|TRBV11-2|.|TRBJ2-5|.
TGTGCCAACAGCGACGGTTGCAGAGAGACCCAGTACTTC
CANSDGCRETQYF
>14|TRBV11-2|.|TRBJ1-2|.
TGTGCCAGCAGCTTAACACATACTAACTATGACCACACCTTC
CASSLTHTNYDHTF
>14|TRBV12-3/TRBV12-4|TRBD1|TRBJ2-7|once
TGTGCCAGCATGGTAGACAGGGCATCCTACGAGCAGTACTTC
CASMVDRASYEQYF
>13|TRBV11-2|.|TRBJ2-3|.
TGTACTAGCTGCTTAAAAGGGGGACAGATGCAGTATTTT
CTSCLKGGQMQYF
>14|TRBV28|.|TRBJ1-5|few
TGTGCCAGCAGTCGGAGGCAGAGAAATCAGCCCCAGCATTTT
CASSRRQRNQPQHF
>16|TRBV20-1|.|TRBJ1-3|.
TGCAGTGCTAGCTCGGACGGATCCCGGCCTGGAAACACCATATATTTT
CSASSDGSRPGNTIYF
>16|TRBV4-1|.|TRBJ1-1|.
TGCACCAGCAGCCTAGATCACTACAGGGTCGACACTGAAGCTTTCTTT
CTSSLDHYRVDTEAFF
>11|TRBV29-1|.|TRBJ2-1|.
TGCAGCTTTGGTGGGGTGAATGAGCAGTTCTTC
CSFGGVNEQFF
>11|TRBV12-3/TRBV12-4|.|TRBJ2-3|many
TGTGCCAGCAGTTTTTTGGATACGCAGTATTTT
CASSFLDTQYF
>12|TRBV20-1|.|TRBJ1-3|many
TGCAGTGCTAGAGCTTCTGGAAACACCATATATTTT
CSARASGNTIYF
>15|TRBV29-1|TRBD1|TRBJ2-1|many
TGCAGCGTTGAAGGGGGCACAGGGGGCTTGGATGAGCAGTTCTTC
CSVEGGTGGLDEQFF
>14|TRBV11-1|TRBD1|TRBJ2-1|.
TGTGCCGGCCGCTTAGCGACAGGGGTCAATGAGCAGTTCTTC
CAGRLATGVNEQFF
>14|TRBV2|.|TRBJ1-4|.
TGTGCCAGCACAAAGGCCCCGACGCTTGAAAAACTGTTTTTT
CASTKAPTLEKLFF
>19|TRBV4-1|TRBD2|TRBJ2-2|few
TGCGCCAGCAGCCATGAACCGGGACTAGCGGGAGGGTATACCGGGGAGCTGTTTTTT
CASSHEPGLAGGYTGELFF
>15|TRBV20-1|TRBD2|TRBJ2-7|.
TGCAGTGCTAGAGCCCGACTAGCGGGATGGTACGAGCAGCACTTC
CSARARLAGWYEQHF
>14|TRBV6-1|.|TRBJ2-2|.
TGTGCCAACAGTCTGACTCGTTACACCGGGCAGCTGTTTTTT
CANSLTRYTGQLFF
>13|TRBV30|.|TRBJ2-2|many
TGTGCCTGGAGTGCAGTCTACACCGGGGAGCTGTTTTTT
CAWSAVYTGELFF
>13|TRBV20-1|.|TRBJ2-7|.
TGCAGTGTTGACCGGGACTTATACTACGAGCAGTACTTC
CSVDRDLYYEQYF
>15|TRBV4-1|.|TRBJ1-3|many
TGCGCCAGCAGCCACAACGAGAACTCTGGAAACACCATATATTTT
CASSHNENSGNTIYF
>16|TRBV10-3|TRBD1|TRBJ2-7|.
TGTGCCATCAGAGACTCGGGACAGGAGTTGACATACGAGCAGTACTTC
CAIRDSGQELTYEQYF
>14|TRBV7-9|.|TRBJ2-3|.
TGTGCCAGCAGCTTAGCCTGGCGGGACGATACGCAGTATTTT
CASSLAWRDDTQYF
>13|TRBV13|.|TRBJ1-1|.
TGTGCTAGCAGCTTAGTAGGCTTTTCTGCAGCTTTCTTT
CASSLVGFSAAFF
>14|TRBV28|TRBD1|TRBJ2-2|.
TGTGCTATCAGGGGGCAGAGTGACACCTGGGTGCTGTTTTTT
CAIRGQSDTWVLFF
>14|TRBV7-9|.|TRBJ1-6|.
TGTGCCAGCAGCGTTGGAAAGGGAAATTTACCCCTCCACTTT
CASSVGKGNLPLHF
>14|TRBV12-3/TRBV12-4|TRBD1|TRBJ2-7|many
TGTGCCAGCAGTCCGGGGACAGTTTCCTACGAGCAGTACTTC
CASSPGTVSYEQYF
>17|TRBV10-3|TRBD2|TRBJ2-3|many
TGTGCCATCAGTGAGTCCCCGGGACTAGCGGCCACAGATACGCAGTATTTT
CAISESPGLAATDTQYF
>13|TRBV4-2|.|TRBJ1-4|.
TGTGCCAGCAGCCATAGGACACGAGAAAAACTGTTTTTT
CASSHRTREKLFF
>14|TRBV5-1|TRBD1|TRBJ1-4|.
TGCGCCAGCAGCGGGAGACAGGGTAAAGGAAAACTGTTTTTT
CASSGRQGKGKLFF
>16|TRBV28|TRBD1|TRBJ2-1|.
TGTGTCAGCAGTACCCGACAGGGGGCTATCGACAATGAGCAGTTCTTC
CVSSTRQGAIDNEQFF
>15|TRBV20-1|.|TRBJ2-3|.
TGCAGTGCCAGGTCGGCTAACGGACACACAGATACGCAGTATTTT
CSARSANGHTDTQYF